The table lists the clone carrying this TCR delta chain with a few counts. With CATT, TCRdb re-called clones from the PCR reads. The sample lists about 4,000 delta-chain clones, approximately 24% seen once, with roughly 69% in the top ten. The ends were cut back, 5 bases at V and 0 bases at J, with 49 bases in the middle. The CDR3 extends over 27 amino acids. The germline gives CDR1 TSWWSYY, CDR2 QGS. The record originates from a study of human gamma delta and Vdelta1 T cells. This chain uses TRDV1 with TRDJ1; D perhaps matches TRDD3 (8 bases). Specimen: naive CD27+ Vdelta1 gamma-delta T cells from blood. The clonotype originates from a human donor in good health. The CDR3 nucleotides read TGTGCTCTTGGGAACCCTTCCTCTCCCCATCTATTATGGGATACGCGTATTACCGAATCCTACACCGATAAACTCATCTTT. It specifies CALGNPSSPHLLWDTRITESYTDKLIF.